Listed below are T cell receptor beta chains from one sample, sequenced in a study of cytomegalovirus exposure and HLA in healthy donors. Assay: immunoSEQ multiplex PCR; the TCRdb copy retains only in-frame clones and omits some. This sample yields roughly 77,000 clones, of which 65% to 70% are seen a single time; around 6.9% belongs to the top ten. Specimen: PBMCs. These receptors were collected from a woman in her forties or fifties in good health and CMV-seropositive. The CDR3 runs from the conserved cysteine through the conserved F or W. A D gene is named only where the DNA matches it firmly. Clone size appears in some rows only: once, few, many, or a class for an expanded clone.

CDR3: CASSSSGLNQPQHF
DNA: TGTGCCAGCAGCAGTTCAGGGTTAAATCAGCCCCAGCATTTT
D: .
J: TRBJ1-5
size: .
V: TRBV5-4
length: 14

CDR3: CASSTGTNYGYTF
DNA: TGTGCCTCCTCCACAGGGACCAACTATGGCTACACCTTC
D: .
J: TRBJ1-2
size: .
V: TRBV9
length: 13

CDR3: CASSMGGSGELFF
DNA: TGTGCCAGCAGTATGGGGGGATCCGGGGAGCTGTTTTTT
D: .
J: TRBJ2-2
size: once
V: TRBV27
length: 13

CDR3: CASRGGPETGSLNTGELFF
DNA: TGTGCCAGCAGAGGGGGCCCCGAGACAGGGTCTTTGAACACCGGGGAGCTGTTTTTT
D: TRBD1
J: TRBJ2-2
size: .
V: TRBV5-4
length: 19

CDR3: CASSMGLAGGEETQYF
DNA: TGTGCCAGCAGTATGGGACTAGCGGGGGGGGAGGAGACCCAGTACTTC
D: TRBD2
J: TRBJ2-5
size: .
V: TRBV27
length: 16

CDR3: CASSMGGSDTGELFF
DNA: TGTGCCAGTAGTATGGGGGGATCGGACACCGGGGAGCTGTTTTTT
D: .
J: TRBJ2-2
size: few
V: TRBV19
length: 15

CDR3: CASSLAADRGEKLFF
DNA: TGCGCCAGCAGCTTGGCCGCAGACAGGGGTGAAAAACTGTTTTTT
D: TRBD1
J: TRBJ1-4
size: .
V: TRBV5-1
length: 15

CDR3: CASSPLAGGTYEQYF
DNA: TGTGCCAGCAGCCCACTAGCGGGGGGAACCTACGAGCAGTACTTC
D: TRBD2
J: TRBJ2-7
size: .
V: TRBV6-1
length: 15

CDR3: CASRTGDTEAFF
DNA: TGTGCCAGCAGGACAGGGGACACTGAAGCTTTCTTT
D: TRBD1
J: TRBJ1-1
size: .
V: TRBV2
length: 12

CDR3: CASSLRSGEETQYF
DNA: TGTGCCAGCAGCTTACGGTCGGGAGAAGAGACCCAGTACTTC
D: .
J: TRBJ2-5
size: .
V: TRBV7-3
length: 14

CDR3: CASSSTGQGDTIYF
DNA: TGCGCCAGCAGCTCGACAGGCCAGGGGGACACCATATATTTT
D: TRBD1
J: TRBJ1-3
size: .
V: TRBV5-1
length: 14

CDR3: CASSPRTGTNTEAFF
DNA: TGTGCCAGCAGCCCCCGGACAGGGACGAACACTGAAGCTTTCTTT
D: TRBD1
J: TRBJ1-1
size: once
V: TRBV13
length: 15

CDR3: CASSERGYRSPLHF
DNA: TGTGCCAGCAGTGAAAGGGGTTACCGTTCACCCCTCCACTTT
D: .
J: TRBJ1-6
size: .
V: TRBV6-1
length: 14

CDR3: CSSSSSTSGERQETQYF
DNA: TGTTCCAGCAGTTCCTCGACTAGCGGGGAAAGACAAGAGACCCAGTACTTC
D: TRBD2
J: TRBJ2-5
size: .
V: TRBV7-9
length: 17

CDR3: CASSGRDIWIYGYTF
DNA: TGTGCCAGCAGTGGCCGGGATATTTGGATCTATGGCTACACCTTC
D: .
J: TRBJ1-2
size: .
V: TRBV2
length: 15

CDR3: CATKAWGVPYNEQFF
DNA: TGTGCCACCAAGGCCTGGGGGGTGCCCTACAATGAGCAGTTCTTC
D: .
J: TRBJ2-1
size: .
V: TRBV27
length: 15

CDR3: CASSESGVGGNEQFF
DNA: TGCGCCAGCAGTGAGTCTGGGGTTGGAGGCAATGAGCAGTTCTTC
D: .
J: TRBJ2-1
size: once
V: TRBV10-1
length: 15

CDR3: CASTRTGEDGYTF
DNA: TGTGCCAGCACCCGAACAGGGGAAGACGGCTACACCTTC
D: TRBD1
J: TRBJ1-2
size: .
V: TRBV6-5
length: 13